These T cell receptor beta chains were read from a single sample in a study of technical replicates of blood from several donors. The repertoire was sequenced with immunoSEQ multiplex PCR; TCRdb's copy has only in-frame clones and lacks some. The table lists around 86,000 clones, approximately 96% of them singletons. Sequencing used T cells isolated from PBMCs. Source of these receptors: a human donor in good health. Each CDR3 is given with its conserved first and last residue. Each record gives: clone size, J gene, V gene, D gene, CDR3 DNA, CDR3 protein. D genes are given only for firm matches. The listing skips clone size in some rows; elsewhere it reads once, few, many or a size class.

once | TRBJ2-2 | TRBV6-5 | TRBD1 | TGTGCCAGCAGTTACACAGGGGGCACCGGGGAGCTGTTTTTT | CASSYTGGTGELFF
- | TRBJ1-5 | TRBV9 | - | TGTGCCAGCAGCGTAGGGGGGGAGGCGCATCAGCCCCAGCATTTT | CASSVGGEAHQPQHF
- | TRBJ2-1 | TRBV10-1 | TRBD2 | TGCGCCAGCAGCCTTAGCGGGAGTCACAATGAGCAGTTCTTC | CASSLSGSHNEQFF
once | TRBJ1-1 | TRBV29-1 | - | TGCAGCGTTCGGGAGCAGTGGCAGGATGAAGCTTTCTTT | CSVREQWQDEAFF
- | TRBJ2-5 | TRBV4-1 | TRBD2 | TGCGCCAGCAGCCAACAGGGACTAGGGCAAGAGACCCAGTACTTC | CASSQQGLGQETQYF
- | TRBJ1-1 | TRBV7-9 | - | TGTGCCAGCAGCGCCTCCGTGGAGGCTTTCTTT | CASSASVEAFF
once | TRBJ2-3 | TRBV5-1 | - | TGCGCCAGCAGCTCACAGGGTTCAGATACGCAGTATTTT | CASSSQGSDTQYF
- | TRBJ1-1 | TRBV2 | - | TGTGCCAGCAGTGTAGACTCGTCAGAAGCTTTCTTT | CASSVDSSEAFF
- | TRBJ2-7 | TRBV27 | TRBD1 | TGTGCCAGCAGTTTATCCGGGACAGGCACCGAGCAGTACTTC | CASSLSGTGTEQYF
- | TRBJ1-2 | TRBV6-5 | - | TGTGCCAGCAGTTACTCTTTGAGCTCACAGGGCTACACCTTC | CASSYSLSSQGYTF
- | TRBJ2-1 | TRBV5-1 | TRBD1 | TGCGCCAGCAGCTTTGCGGGACAGGGCGACTACAATGAGCAGTTCTTC | CASSFAGQGDYNEQFF
- | TRBJ1-2 | TRBV11-2 | - | TGTGCCAGCAGCGCCACAGTGAGCTATGGCTACACCTTC | CASSATVSYGYTF
- | TRBJ1-2 | TRBV10-3 | - | TGTGCCACACGGGAGGGAAACTATGGCTACACCTTC | CATREGNYGYTF
- | TRBJ2-5 | TRBV5-3 | TRBD2 | TGTGCCAGAAGCTTAGAGCGGGGGGTCCAAGAGACCCAGTACTTC | CARSLERGVQETQYF
- | TRBJ1-2 | TRBV2 | - | TGTGCCAGCAGTGGGGACAATCGGGGCGGCTACACCTTC | CASSGDNRGGYTF
- | TRBJ1-2 | TRBV28 | - | TGTGCCAGCAGCCCCCCGGGAGGTTTCTACTATGGCTACACCTTC | CASSPPGGFYYGYTF
- | TRBJ2-3 | TRBV4-2 | TRBD1 | TGTGCCAGCAACTTACACAGGGGCGATACGCAGTATTTT | CASNLHRGDTQYF
few | TRBJ2-6 | TRBV19 | - | TGTGCCAGTAGTATAAGCGGGCTTGGGGCCAACGTCCTGACTTTC | CASSISGLGANVLTF
- | TRBJ1-6 | TRBV2 | - | TGTGCCAGCAGTGGGCAGTATAATTCACCCCTCCACTTT | CASSGQYNSPLHF
- | TRBJ2-7 | TRBV25-1 | TRBD2 | TGTGCCAGCAGTGCGGGACTAGCGGAAACTGGCTCCTACGAGCAGTACTTC | CASSAGLAETGSYEQYF
- | TRBJ2-3 | TRBV28 | - | TGTGCCAGCAACCTACCCACAGATACGCAGTATTTT | CASNLPTDTQYF
- | TRBJ1-2 | TRBV5-1 | - | TGCGCCAGCAGCTTGAGTCGCGGGGGGCTTAACTATGGCTACACCTTC | CASSLSRGGLNYGYTF
- | TRBJ2-5 | TRBV28 | TRBD1 | TGTGCCAGCAGGACGGGACAGGGGTGGGAGACCCAGTACTTC | CASRTGQGWETQYF
- | TRBJ1-1 | TRBV2 | TRBD1 | TGTGCCAGCAGTGAAATGTTGGGACAGGGCCTTTTTGGGGCTTTCTTT | CASSEMLGQGLFGAFF
once | TRBJ2-5 | TRBV6-1 | - | TGTGCCAGCAGTGGCTCAGGCCCCCAAGAGACCCAGTACTTC | CASSGSGPQETQYF
- | TRBJ1-1 | TRBV11-2 | - | TGTGCCAGCAGCCTGTGGACAGTCATGAACACTGAAGCTTTCTTT | CASSLWTVMNTEAFF
- | TRBJ2-7 | TRBV29-1 | TRBD1 | TGCAGCGTTGACGCCCAGGGGGCCCTCAGCGAGCAGTACTTC | CSVDAQGALSEQYF
- | TRBJ2-1 | TRBV7-9 | - | TGTGCCAGCCGGGACTGGAGAGACAATGAGCAGTTCTTC | CASRDWRDNEQFF
- | TRBJ1-6 | TRBV9 | - | TGTGCCAGCAGCGTAGACAGAACTAATTCACCCCTCCACTTT | CASSVDRTNSPLHF